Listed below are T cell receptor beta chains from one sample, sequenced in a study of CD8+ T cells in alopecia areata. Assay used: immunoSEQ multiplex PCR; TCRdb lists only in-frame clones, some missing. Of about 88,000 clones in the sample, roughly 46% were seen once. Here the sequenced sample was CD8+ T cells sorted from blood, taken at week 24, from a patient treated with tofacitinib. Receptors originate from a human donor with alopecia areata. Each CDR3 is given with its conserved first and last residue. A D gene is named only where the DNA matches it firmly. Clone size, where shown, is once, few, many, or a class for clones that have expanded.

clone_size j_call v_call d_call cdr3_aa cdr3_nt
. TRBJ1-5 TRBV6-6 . CASSLDTTPQHF TGTGCCAGCAGTCTGGACACAACGCCCCAGCATTTT
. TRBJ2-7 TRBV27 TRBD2 CASSLTSVTYEQYF TGTGCCAGCAGCCTTACTAGCGTAACTTACGAGCAGTACTTC
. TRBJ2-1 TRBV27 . CASSSMGNEQFF TGTGCCAGCAGTTCGATGGGCAATGAGCAGTTCTTC
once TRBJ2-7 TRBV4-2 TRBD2 CASSQEGGLAAYEQYF TGTGCCAGCAGCCAAGAAGGGGGACTAGCCGCCTACGAGCAGTACTTC
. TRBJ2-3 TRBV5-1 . CASSSLRDTGADTQYF TGCGCCAGCAGCTCGCTACGGGACACAGGAGCAGATACGCAGTATTTT
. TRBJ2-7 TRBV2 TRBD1 CASSYPGQGVYEQYF TGTGCCAGCAGTTACCCGGGACAGGGGGTTTACGAGCAGTACTTC
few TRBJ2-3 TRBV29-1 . CSHVGDTQYF TGCAGCCACGTCGGGGATACGCAGTATTTT
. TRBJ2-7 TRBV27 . CASSFGRGTYEQYF TGTGCCAGCAGTTTTGGCAGGGGTACCTACGAGCAGTACTTC
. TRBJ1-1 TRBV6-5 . CASSYSTVNTEAFF TGTGCCAGCAGTTACTCGACGGTGAACACTGAAGCTTTCTTT
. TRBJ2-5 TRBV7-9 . CASSFMGGRGQETQYF TGTGCCAGCAGCTTTATGGGGGGGCGAGGCCAAGAGACCCAGTACTTC